Shown below are 15 T cell receptor beta chains from a single sample sequenced in a study of T cell responses to AZD1222 COVID-19 vaccine. Sequencing used immunoSEQ multiplex PCR; TCRdb keeps in-frame clones, though not all of them. The data show about 140,000 clones, 75% to 90% seen once. The input for sequencing was peripheral blood, taken on day 0 of AZD1222 vaccination. These receptors were collected from an adult in good health.

The rearrangement links TRBV6-5 to TRBJ1-5, with unresolved D. The CDR3 loop spans 15 amino acids. Trimming pared 0 bases from V and 1 base from J, leaving 7 bases between. Germline CDR1 reads MNHEY; CDR2 reads SVGAGI. DNA for the CDR3: TGTGCCAGCAGTTACTCGATAGCGAGCAATCAGCCCCAGCATTTT. Translating it yields CASSYSIASNQPQHF.

The chain has TRBV5-6 and TRBJ2-7, with unresolved D. This CDR3 is 13 amino acids long. V lost 3 bases and J 4 bases, leaving 11 bases between the germline ends. Germline CDR1 is SGHDT and CDR2 is YYEEEE. The CDR3 region has the DNA TGTGCCAGCAGCTCCCTGGACCTGTACGAGCAGTACTTC. This codes for CASSSLDLYEQYF.

This clone was seen only a few times. The chain carries TRBV3-1 (or the pseudogene TRBV3-2) and TRBJ1-2, with a tentative D call TRBD1 (5 bases). CDR1 is LGHDT and CDR2 is YNNKEL in the germline V gene (reference sequence). V was cut by 0 bases and J by 8 bases, with 16 bases left in between. This CDR3 has 15 residues. The DNA of the CDR3 is TGTGCCAGCAGCCAAGATCCTCGTGCAGGGTCCGGCTACACCTTC. This gives the protein CASSQDPRAGSGYTF.

This clone has a single count. J is TRBJ1-3 and V is TRBV5-1; no definite D call. Germline CDR1 is SGHRS and CDR2 is YFSETQ. The V end was cut by 1 base, the J end by 4 bases, with 3 bases between. This CDR3 contains 12 residues. CDR3 residues: CASSLSGNTIYF. The CDR3 nucleotides read TGCGCCAGCAGCTTGTCAGGAAACACCATATATTTT.

This clone was seen only a few times. The V gene is TRBV5-4, the J gene TRBJ2-5; D gene uncertain. The germline V and J ends were trimmed by 4 bases and 1 base, with 5 bases remaining between them. CDR1 and CDR2 from the germline V gene are SGHNT and YYREEE (reference sequence). The CDR3 has 12 amino acids. The CDR3 bases are TGTGCCAGCAGCCTACCCCAAGAGACCCAGTACTTC. It is translated as CASSLPQETQYF.

The CDR3: CAWSPGQGAYEQYF. CDR3 in DNA: TGTGCCTGGAGCCCGGGACAGGGCGCCTACGAGCAGTACTTC. The chain combines TRBV30 with TRBJ2-7, with 9 bases matching TRBD1. CDR1 is GTSNPN and CDR2 is SVGIG in the germline V gene (reference sequence). V lost 3 bases to trimming and J lost 2 bases; unmatched junction nucleotides: 5. The CDR3 is 14 residues long.

The chain carries TRBV6-9 and TRBJ2-7; D gene unclear. Germline CDR1 and CDR2: MNHGY and SVAAGI. This CDR3 comprises 14 residues. V dropped 6 bases and J dropped 5 bases, with 17 bases sitting between them. CDR3 DNA sequence: TGTGCCAGCAGGGTAGTCACGTGGTGTAACGAGCAGTACTTC. Translation: CASRVVTWCNEQYF.

The chain uses TRBV30 and TRBJ1-3; D remains unclear. This CDR3 has 14 amino acids. CDR1 is GTSNPN and CDR2 is SVGIG in the germline V gene (reference sequence). V gave up 5 bases and J gave up 0 bases, with 11 bases separating them. CDR3 nucleotides: TGTGCCTGGGAACGCATGAGCTCTGGAAACACCATATATTTT. Translating it yields CAWERMSSGNTIYF.

J is TRBJ2-2 and V is TRBV7-3; 9 bases line up with TRBD1. V was clipped by 6 bases and J by 4 bases; unmatched bases: 6. In germline, CDR1 is SGHTA, CDR2 FQGTGA. This CDR3 is built from 15 residues. The CDR3 sequence: CASSSDRGATGELFF. The CDR3 coding sequence is TGTGCCAGCAGTTCGGACAGGGGAGCCACCGGGGAGCTGTTTTTT.

This clone has only one observation. The gene calls are TRBV19 and TRBJ2-7; TRBD2 agrees at 11 bases. The germline V gene encodes CDR1 LNHDA and CDR2 SQIVND (reference sequence). Trimming cost V 1 base and J 6 bases; bases outside gene matches: 2. The CDR3 totals 14 residues. CDR3 DNA sequence: TGTGCCAGTAGTATAGTCGGACTAGCGGGCGAGCAGTACTTC. It encodes CASSIVGLAGEQYF.

The chain links TRBV2 to TRBJ1-1; D unresolved. V was trimmed by 0 bases and J by 11 bases, leaving 16 bases between them. The CDR3 covers 14 residues. The germline V gene has CDR1 SNHLY and CDR2 FYNNEI. The CDR3 sequence is CASSEALSWAVAFF. The CDR3 DNA reads as TGTGCCAGCAGTGAAGCGCTCAGTTGGGCAGTGGCTTTCTTT.

The V and J genes are TRBV28 and TRBJ1-2; D unclear. CDR1 MDHEN and CDR2 SYDVKM come from the germline V gene. The CDR3 contains 13 residues. V was trimmed by 2 bases and J by 2 bases, leaving 6 bases between them. In DNA, the CDR3 is TGTGCCAGCAGTTTACGCGGAAACTATGGCTACACCTTC. Translated, it gives CASSLRGNYGYTF.

The chain carries TRBV6-5 and TRBJ1-4; 7 bases agree with TRBD1. The CDR3 is 14 amino acids. CDR1 and CDR2 from the germline V gene are MNHEY and SVGAGI. V shed 6 bases and J 0 bases; nucleotides not matched to a gene: 1. This CDR3 is CASSRGTTNEKLFF. DNA of the CDR3: TGTGCCAGCAGCAGGGGGACAACTAATGAAAAACTGTTTTTT.

The chain combines TRBV19 with TRBJ2-2; 7 nucleotides line up with TRBD1. This CDR3 comprises 13 residues. The V segment lost 9 bases and the J segment 5 bases; nucleotides outside the gene matches: 6. CDR1 and CDR2 (germline): LNHDA, SQIVND (reference sequence). CDR3 in DNA: TGTGCCAGCCGACAGGGTGGGACCGGGGAGCTGTTTTTT. It translates to CASRQGGTGELFF.

V and J are TRBV7-2 and TRBJ1-6; unclear D gene. The CDR3 sequence is 16 residues long. Trimming pared 5 bases from V and 5 bases from J, leaving 16 bases between. The germline CDR1 and CDR2 sequences are SGHTA and FQGNSA. The CDR3 region is CASSLFGPADNSPLHF. CDR3 DNA: TGTGCCAGCAGCCTATTCGGGCCCGCGGATAATTCACCCCTCCACTTT.